This T cell receptor beta chain was observed in a study of early stage breast cancer tumors. Study-level background: Twelve of the 16 invasive tumors were ER+, PR+ and HER2-.

As concerns this clone: As yet, its antigen is unknown.

The CDR3 consists of 13 residues. Trimming cost V 7 bases and J 1 base, with 10 bases left between them. The germline V gene encodes CDR1 SNHLY and CDR2 FYNNEI. Here immunoSEQ multiplex PCR was the method, and the copy in TCRdb shows in-frame clones only, minus some. Of more than 60,000 clones in the sample, approximately 80% were seen once. General study results and limits: Functional markers like CD4, CD8 and FOXP3 were missed in bulk sequencing. Tumor and normal breast were distinguished via blood comparison in most of the 16 patients. Tumors had about 2.3-fold higher T cell density than normal breast.

The TCR originated in a person between 55 and 69 years old with breast cancer. The sequenced sample consisted of blood. The chain uses TRBV2 and TRBJ1-1; tentatively, D is TRBD1 (6 bases). The chain's CDR3 is CASTLDRNTEAFF. In DNA, the CDR3 is TGTGCCAGCACCCTGGACAGGAACACTGAAGCTTTCTTT.